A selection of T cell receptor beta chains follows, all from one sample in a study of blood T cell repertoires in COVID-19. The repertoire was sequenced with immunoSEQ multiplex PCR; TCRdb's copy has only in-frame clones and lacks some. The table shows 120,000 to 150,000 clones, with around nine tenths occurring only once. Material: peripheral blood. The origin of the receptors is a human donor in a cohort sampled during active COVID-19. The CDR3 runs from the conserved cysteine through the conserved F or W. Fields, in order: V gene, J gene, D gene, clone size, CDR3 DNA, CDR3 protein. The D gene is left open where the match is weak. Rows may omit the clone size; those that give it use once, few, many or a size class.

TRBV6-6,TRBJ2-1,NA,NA,TGTGCCAGCAGTTACTCCATAGACAGGAATGAGCAGTTCTTC,CASSYSIDRNEQFF
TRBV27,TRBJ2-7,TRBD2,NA,TGTGCCAGCAGTTCCGGACTAGCGGAGACCTACGAGCAGTACTTC,CASSSGLAETYEQYF
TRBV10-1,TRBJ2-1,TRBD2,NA,TGCGCCAGCAGTGACCAGGGAGGGTTTGTGCAGTTCTTC,CASSDQGGFVQFF
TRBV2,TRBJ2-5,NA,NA,TGTGCCAGCAGGAAGGGGCCAGGTAGCACGACAGAGACCCAGTACTTC,CASRKGPGSTTETQYF
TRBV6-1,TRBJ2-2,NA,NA,TGTGCCAGCAGTGAAGCGTGGGGAGGTATCGGGGAGCTGTTTTTT,CASSEAWGGIGELFF
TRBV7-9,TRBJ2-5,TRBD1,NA,TGTGCCAGCAGCGCCAGAGGACAGGCCGAAGAGACCCAGTACTTC,CASSARGQAEETQYF
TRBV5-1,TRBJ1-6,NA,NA,TGCGCCAGCAGCTTGGTCCGAGGGCCGGGGAATTCACCCCTCCACTTT,CASSLVRGPGNSPLHF
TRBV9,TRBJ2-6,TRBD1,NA,TGTGCCAGCAGCGCAAGGACAGGGGGCTCTGGGGCCAACGTCCTGACTTTC,CASSARTGGSGANVLTF
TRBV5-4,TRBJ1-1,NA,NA,TGTGCCAGCAGCTTGGGAAACAGGGCGCCTCGAAACGCTGAAGCTTTCTTT,CASSLGNRAPRNAEAFF
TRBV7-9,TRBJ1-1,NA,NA,TGTGCCACCACGATCAGGGGCCTAACCAACACTGAAGCTTTCTTT,CATTIRGLTNTEAFF
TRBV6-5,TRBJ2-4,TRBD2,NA,TGTGCCAGCAGAGCGGGAAGGGGTCGGGAAAACATTCAGTACTTC,CASRAGRGRENIQYF
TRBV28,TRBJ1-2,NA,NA,TGTGCCAGCAGTTTAACCCCCGGCAGGGCTGGAAATGGCTACACCTTC,CASSLTPGRAGNGYTF
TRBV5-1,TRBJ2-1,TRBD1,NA,TGCGCCAGCAGCTTACGGGACAGGGGGCTCAATGAGCAGTTCTTC,CASSLRDRGLNEQFF
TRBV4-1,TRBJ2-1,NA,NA,TGCGCCAGCACCACGGGGGTGGGAAATGAGCAGTTCTTC,CASTTGVGNEQFF
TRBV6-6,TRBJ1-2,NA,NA,TGTGCCAGCAGGCTGGGTCAGGGTTACTATGGCTACACCTTC,CASRLGQGYYGYTF
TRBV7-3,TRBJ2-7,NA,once,TGTGCCAGCAGCTTATTATTCGGGGTGTCCTACGAGCAGTACTTC,CASSLLFGVSYEQYF
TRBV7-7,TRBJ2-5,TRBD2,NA,TGTGCTAGCAGCTTAGCGGGGCTGGGGGAGACCCAGTACTTC,CASSLAGLGETQYF
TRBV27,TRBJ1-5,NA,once,TGTGCCAGCAGCCCCCTCAATCAGCCCCAGCATTTT,CASSPLNQPQHF
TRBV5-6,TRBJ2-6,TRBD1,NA,TGTGCCAGCAGCCTTAGGACAGGGGGCGGGACTGGGGCCAACGTCCTGACTTTC,CASSLRTGGGTGANVLTF
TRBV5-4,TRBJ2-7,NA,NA,TGTGCCAGCAGCTTGGGGGGGGAAAGCTCCTACGAGCAGTACTTC,CASSLGGESSYEQYF
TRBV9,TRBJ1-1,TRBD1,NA,TGTGCCAGCAGCGGACAGGGGGGAGACACTGAAGCTTTCTTT,CASSGQGGDTEAFF
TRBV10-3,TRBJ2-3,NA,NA,TGTGCCATCAGTGAGCCCGGACTAACAGATACGCAGTATTTT,CAISEPGLTDTQYF
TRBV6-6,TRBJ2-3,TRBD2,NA,TGTGCCAGCAGCCACGGCGGGGGGCGCACAGATACGCAGTATTTT,CASSHGGGRTDTQYF
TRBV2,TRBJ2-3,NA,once,TGTGCCAGCATCTCGGCTCGCGGCCACACAGATACGCAGTATTTT,CASISARGHTDTQYF
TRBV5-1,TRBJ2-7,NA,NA,TGCGCCAGCAGCTTGGAACAGGGCGCGCATTACGAGCAGTACTTC,CASSLEQGAHYEQYF
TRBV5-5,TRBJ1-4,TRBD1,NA,TGTGCCAGCAGTATCCAGGGGGCTGGGGAAAAACTGTTTTTT,CASSIQGAGEKLFF
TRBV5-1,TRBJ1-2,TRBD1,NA,TGCGCCAGCAGCGACGGGACAGCAGCTAACTATGGCTACACCTTC,CASSDGTAANYGYTF
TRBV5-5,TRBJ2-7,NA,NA,TGTGCCAGCACCCCTTTGGGGCCCCCCTACGAGCAGTACTTC,CASTPLGPPYEQYF
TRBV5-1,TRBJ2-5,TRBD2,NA,TGCGCCAGCACGAGCGGGGGGGAAGAGACCCAGTACTTC,CASTSGGEETQYF